A selection of T cell receptor beta chains follows, all from one sample in a study of control samples from healthy donors and cancer patients. This table comes from immunoSEQ multiplex PCR, and its TCRdb copy is limited to in-frame clones, with some not included. This table has approximately 150,000 clones, under 95% appearing once. The sample was blood. These receptors all come from a man aged 18 to 29 in good health. The CDR3 runs from the conserved cysteine through the conserved F or W. D genes are given only for firm matches. Expanded clones are given a class, and other clones once, few, many or no size at all.

16,TRBD1,TRBV11-2,-,TRBJ1-1,TGTGCCAGCAGCTTAGGCCTGGGACAGCCGAACACTGAAGCTTTCTTT,CASSLGLGQPNTEAFF
13,TRBD1,TRBV27,-,TRBJ1-1,TGTGCCAGCAGGGGGACAGCCAACACTGAAGCTTTCTTT,CASRGTANTEAFF
14,-,TRBV28,once,TRBJ2-1,TGTGCCAGCAGGGCGGGGTCCCGCTACAATGAGCAGTTCTTC,CASRAGSRYNEQFF
15,-,TRBV9,-,TRBJ2-7,TGTGCCAGCAGCGTAGAGGGGGTTCCCTTCAACGAGCAGTACTTC,CASSVEGVPFNEQYF
12,-,TRBV12-3/TRBV12-4,-,TRBJ2-1,TGTGCCAGCAGTTTTAACCCCTCAGTTCCGTTCTTC,CASSFNPSVPFF
14,TRBD1,TRBV6-5,-,TRBJ2-7,TGTGCCAGCAGTCCCGGACAGGGGTTCTACGAGCAGTACTTC,CASSPGQGFYEQYF
15,-,TRBV5-1,-,TRBJ2-3,TGCGCCAGCAGCCCCCCAGGGGCCGAGGGAGATACGCAGTATTTT,CASSPPGAEGDTQYF
13,-,TRBV10-3,once,TRBJ2-7,TGTGCCATCAGCGGGACGGAACACTACGAGCAGTACTTC,CAISGTEHYEQYF
17,-,TRBV18,-,TRBJ2-1,TGTGCCAGCTCACCACCGGGGATCCCCATCCTTCAGAATGAGCAGTTCTTC,CASSPPGIPILQNEQFF
18,TRBD1,TRBV12-5,-,TRBJ1-1,TGTGCTAGTGGTTTGGTAGGGTCGACAGGGCGAAGGGACACTGAAGCTTTCTTT,CASGLVGSTGRRDTEAFF
16,TRBD2,TRBV7-3,-,TRBJ2-3,TGTGCCAGCAGCTCCCGTCTAGCGGGTAACACAGATACGCAGTATTTT,CASSSRLAGNTDTQYF
15,TRBD1,TRBV24-1,-,TRBJ1-5,TGTGCCACCAGCACAGGGGGCGCAGGGAATCAGCCCCAGCATTTT,CATSTGGAGNQPQHF
12,TRBD1,TRBV6-5,-,TRBJ2-7,TGTGCCAGCAGCCCCGGACAGGGTGAGCAGTACTTC,CASSPGQGEQYF
15,-,TRBV5-1,-,TRBJ2-7,TGCGCCAGCAGCTTGGTGGCTAGGGAGATCGACGAGCAGTACTTC,CASSLVAREIDEQYF
16,TRBD1,TRBV6-2/TRBV6-3,-,TRBJ1-1,TGTGCCAGCAGCCCAACTGTAGGACAGGGAAACACTGAAGCTTTCTTT,CASSPTVGQGNTEAFF
13,TRBD1,TRBV30,-,TRBJ2-5,TGTGCCTGGAGGGACAGGGGGAAAGAGACCCAGTACTTC,CAWRDRGKETQYF
18,TRBD1,TRBV6-4,-,TRBJ1-2,TGTGCCAGCAGTGATCCCAAACGACAGGGTGGTAGCGGCTATGGCTACACCTTC,CASSDPKRQGGSGYGYTF
12,-,TRBV29-1,-,TRBJ1-2,TGCAGCGTTGAAGACAGACGGGGAGGCTACACCTTC,CSVEDRRGGYTF
14,TRBD1,TRBV10-3,-,TRBJ2-7,TGTGCCATCAGTGGGACAGGGGGCTCCTACGAGCAGTACTTC,CAISGTGGSYEQYF
13,TRBD1,TRBV27,-,TRBJ2-7,TGTGCCAGCAGTTTACGACAGGGCTACGAGCAGTACTTC,CASSLRQGYEQYF
16,TRBD1,TRBV19,-,TRBJ2-7,TGTGCCAGTAGTATGGACCCGGGACAGGTCTCCTACGAGCAGTACTTC,CASSMDPGQVSYEQYF
16,-,TRBV7-3,-,TRBJ1-2,TGTGCCAGCAGCCCGACTGCGGGACGGGGGGAGGAAGGCTACACCTTC,CASSPTAGRGEEGYTF
14,TRBD2,TRBV7-6,-,TRBJ2-3,TGTGCCAGCAGGCCCCCCGGCGGGGGGAATACGCAGTATTTT,CASRPPGGGNTQYF
14,-,TRBV6-4,-,TRBJ2-2,TGTGCCAGCAGGCGGGACAGCAACACCGGGGAGCTGTTTTTT,CASRRDSNTGELFF